The 27 T cell receptor beta chains below were found in one sample sequenced in a study of OX40 agonist ivuxolimab in advanced cancers. Profiled with immunoSEQ multiplex PCR; TCRdb holds only in-frame clones, not every one. The sample lists 40,000 or so clones, just under 90% occurring once. Here the sequenced sample was CD4+ or CD8+ T cells sorted from blood, taken in a trial of the OX40 agonist ivuxolimab. These receptors all stem from an adult with an advanced solid tumor such as melanoma, head and neck, liver or kidney cancer.

A remark on this clone: In the same sample, other DNA sequences code for this CDR3. J is TRBJ2-3 and V is TRBV5-1; D may be TRBD2 (7 bases). The CDR3 has 14 residues. Per germline, CDR1 SGHRS and CDR2 YFSETQ. V was cut by 3 bases and J by 4 bases, with 12 bases left in between. The CDR3 sequence is CASSSGGGADTQYF. CDR3 nucleotides: TGCGCCAGCAGCTCGGGGGGCGGTGCAGATACGCAGTATTTT.

This rearrangement joins TRBV19 to TRBJ2-5; D possibly corresponds to TRBD1 (5 bases). The CDR3 totals 17 residues. Germline lookup yields CDR1 LNHDA and CDR2 SQIVND (reference sequence). V was clipped by 5 bases and J by 1 base, with 20 bases between them. The chain's CDR3 is CASSASLAQVSQETQYF. CDR3 nucleotide sequence: TGTGCCAGTAGTGCCTCCCTGGCACAGGTCTCCCAAGAGACCCAGTACTTC.

This sequence joins TRBV28 and TRBJ2-2, with D possibly matching TRBD2 (5 bases). The germline V gene encodes CDR1 MDHEN and CDR2 SYDVKM. The CDR3 extends over 12 amino acids. V lost 6 bases, J lost 8 bases, and 10 bases lay in between. Here the CDR3 reads CASRKPGGELFF. CDR3 DNA: TGTGCCAGCAGAAAGCCGGGAGGGGAGCTGTTTTTT.

The rearrangement uses TRBV5-4 and TRBJ1-2; D gene ambiguous. This CDR3 comprises 14 residues. V dropped 4 bases and J dropped 8 bases, with 18 bases sitting between them. Germline V gene lookup returns CDR1 SGHNT and CDR2 YYREEE (reference sequence). The CDR3 here is CASSTPPGDRGYTF. For the CDR3, the DNA is TGTGCCAGCAGCACACCACCGGGTGATAGAGGCTACACCTTC. The variable domain in full, with the rest retrieved from reference TRBV5-4 and TRBJ1-2, is ETGVTQSPTHLIKTRGQQVTLRCSSQSGHNTVSWYQQALGQGPQFIFQYYREEENGRGNFPPRFSGLQFPNYSSELNVNALELDDSALYLCASSTPPGDRGYTFGSGTRLTVV.

The chain links TRBV4-1 to TRBJ2-1; perhaps TRBD1 as D (6 bases). This CDR3 is built from 16 residues. Germline CDR1 is MGHRA and CDR2 is YSYEKL. The ends were cut back, 4 bases at V and 6 bases at J, with 19 bases in the middle. CDR3 loop: CASSLIETGGVNEQFF. The CDR3, as DNA: TGCGCCAGCAGCCTAATTGAGACAGGTGGGGTCAATGAGCAGTTCTTC.

The CDR3 region has the DNA TGTGCCAGCAGGGCCCGACGCAATCTCTTCGAGCAGTACTTC. Its protein is CASRARRNLFEQYF. This chain connects TRBV6-6 to TRBJ2-7, with D unclear. CDR1 is MNHNY, CDR2 SVGAGI, per germline (reference sequence). The CDR3 has 14 amino acids. Trimming stripped 6 bases from V and 6 bases from J, with 18 bases between.

The chain carries TRBV13 and TRBJ2-5; TRBD2 matches at 8 bases. J was trimmed by 5 bases and V by 4 bases; bases with no gene match: 12. CDR3 length: 16 residues. Germline V gene sequence: CDR1 PRHDT, CDR2 FYEKMQ (reference sequence). The CDR3 region is CASSSHPGGAGETQYF. In DNA form, the CDR3 reads TGTGCCAGCAGCTCTCATCCCGGGGGGGCAGGGGAGACCCAGTACTTC.

The V gene is TRBV18, the J gene TRBJ2-7; possible D gene TRBD2, 6 bases. CDR3 length: 16 amino acids. Germline CDR1 reads KGHSH; CDR2 reads LQKENI. The V end was cut by 2 bases, the J end by 6 bases, with 20 bases between. Here the CDR3 reads CASSPFTSGTRGEQYF. CDR3 coding DNA: TGTGCCAGCTCACCATTTACATCCGGGACGCGGGGCGAGCAGTACTTC.

V gene TRBV11-2 combines with J gene TRBJ2-3, with D perhaps TRBD2 (5 bases). CDR1 SGHAT and CDR2 FQNNGV come from the germline V gene. The CDR3 extends over 16 amino acids. V shed 3 bases and J shed 0 bases, with 13 bases lying between them. CDR3 sequence reads: CASSFLGAASTDTQYF. CDR3 bases: TGTGCCAGCAGCTTCCTTGGAGCGGCTAGCACAGATACGCAGTATTTT.

The chain has TRBV4-2 and TRBJ1-1; maybe TRBD1 (6 bases). This CDR3 is built from 15 residues. Trimming left V 0 bases short and J 4 bases short, with 12 bases between. Per the germline V gene, CDR1 is LGHNA and CDR2 is YNFKEQ. DNA of the CDR3: TGTGCCAGCAGCCAAGATTCATTAGGGGGCACTGAAGCTTTCTTT. Translated: CASSQDSLGGTEAFF.

V usage is TRBV29-1 and J usage is TRBJ2-5; D is unclear. V lost 0 bases, J lost 4 bases, and 0 bases lay in between. Looked up from germline, CDR1 is SQVTM and CDR2 is ANQGSEA. The CDR3 spans 10 residues. The CDR3 DNA reads as TGCAGCGTTGAAGAAGAGACCCAGTACTTC. It translates to CSVEEETQYF.

This rearrangement joins TRBV30 to TRBJ2-1; the D gene is possibly TRBD1 (5 bases). Germline V gene lookup returns CDR1 GTSNPN and CDR2 SVGIG (reference sequence). V shed 3 bases and J shed 7 bases, with 16 bases lying between them. The CDR3 runs 14 residues. The CDR3 reads CAWSRTGFENEQFF. DNA of the CDR3: TGTGCCTGGAGCCGAACAGGTTTCGAAAATGAGCAGTTCTTC.

This sequence joins TRBV9 and TRBJ2-2; D is uncertain. V lost 0 bases to trimming and J lost 2 bases, with 2 bases between them. The CDR3 runs to 13 residues. Per the germline V gene, CDR1 is SGDLS and CDR2 is YYNGEE. The CDR3 is CASSVDNTGELFF. DNA for the CDR3: TGTGCCAGCAGCGTAGATAACACCGGGGAGCTGTTTTTT.

V usage is TRBV5-1 and J usage is TRBJ2-2; 11 bases are a match to TRBD2. The CDR3 is 16 residues long. Germline loops: CDR1 SGHRS, CDR2 YFSETQ. Germline trimming cut 0 bases from V and 7 bases from J; bases unmatched to any gene: 5. DNA of the CDR3: TGCGCCAGCAGCTTGGATCCTAGCGGGGGGATCGGGGAGCTGTTTTTT. Its translation is CASSLDPSGGIGELFF.

The rearrangement joins TRBV29-1 to TRBJ2-1; 8 nucleotides align to TRBD1. The V and J ends lost 4 bases and 5 bases, in that order; junction bases with no gene match: 7. The CDR3 spans 14 residues. Germline V CDR1 and CDR2: SQVTM, ANQGSEA. This CDR3 reads CSVVGRGRDNEQFF. The CDR3 nucleotides are TGCAGCGTTGTAGGCAGGGGGCGCGACAATGAGCAGTTCTTC.

This clone was detected only a few times. The genes are TRBV7-9 and TRBJ2-7; no reliable D call. The germline gives CDR1 SEHNR, CDR2 FQNEAQ (reference sequence). V was trimmed by 0 bases and J by 7 bases, leaving 4 bases between them. The CDR3 loop spans 11 amino acids. This CDR3 reads CASSLAREQYF. In nucleotides, the CDR3 is TGTGCCAGCAGCTTAGCACGGGAGCAGTACTTC.

The rearrangement links TRBV21-1 to TRBJ2-7; the table calls TRBD2, which could not be checked here. TRBV21-1 has pseudogene status. The length of the CDR3 is 18 residues. CDR3 nucleotide sequence: TGTGCCTATTGGTCGGGGGGGCCGATTCGGGCTTTGGGCTACGAGCAGTACTTC. It is translated as CAYWSGGPIRALGYEQYF.

This rearrangement joins TRBV19 to TRBJ2-1; no reliable D call. The length of the CDR3 is 13 residues. Germline CDR1 reads LNHDA; CDR2 reads SQIVND (reference sequence). Trimming took 5 bases from V and 7 from J, leaving 12 bases between them. CDR3 nucleotides: TGTGCCAGTAGTCTACCGCCCCTGAATGAGCAGTTCTTC. It encodes CASSLPPLNEQFF.

The gene calls are TRBV28 and TRBJ1-4, with D maybe TRBD1 (6 bases). Trimming left V 7 bases short and J 0 bases short, with 12 bases between. Germline assignment: CDR1 MDHEN and CDR2 SYDVKM. CDR3 size: 15 residues. As DNA, the CDR3 is TGTGCCAGCATCCGGACAGCGGCAACTAATGAAAAACTGTTTTTT. Residues: CASIRTAATNEKLFF.

CDR3 amino acids: CASSLLDKEAFF. CDR3 DNA: TGTGCCAGCAGTTTACTGGACAAAGAAGCTTTCTTT. The gene calls are TRBV28 and TRBJ1-1, with D perhaps TRBD1 (5 bases). This CDR3 contains 12 residues. CDR1 and CDR2 (germline): MDHEN, SYDVKM. The germline V and J ends were trimmed by 2 bases and 8 bases, with 9 bases remaining between them.

The gene calls are TRBV27 and TRBJ2-5; D remains ambiguous. This CDR3 has 13 residues. In germline, CDR1 is MNHEY, CDR2 SMNVEV (reference sequence). The V end lost 6 bases, the J end lost 2 bases, and 10 bases lay between the germline ends. The CDR3 protein is CASSFGLQETQYF. CDR3 nucleotide sequence: TGTGCCAGCAGCTTCGGCCTTCAAGAGACCCAGTACTTC.

V usage is TRBV5-1 and J usage is TRBJ1-2; D is unresolved. The CDR3 is made up of 14 amino acids. CDR1 is SGHRS and CDR2 is YFSETQ in the germline V gene. V lost 0 bases to trimming and J lost 4 bases, with 10 bases between them. CDR3 amino acids: CASSLVEPAYGYTF. CDR3 sequence (DNA): TGCGCCAGCAGCTTGGTAGAGCCGGCCTATGGCTACACCTTC.

The CDR3 coding sequence is TGTGCCAGCAGACAGGTTTGGGAGCAGTACTTC. This sequence encodes CASRQVWEQYF. V and J are TRBV6-1 and TRBJ2-7; weak D call: TRBD1 (5 bases). V was pared by 6 bases and J by 7 bases, with 10 bases between. This CDR3 region has 11 residues. CDR1 and CDR2 (germline): MNHNS, SASEGT.

J is TRBJ1-6 and V is TRBV27; weak D call: TRBD1 (5 bases). The CDR3 contains 18 residues. Per germline, CDR1 MNHEY and CDR2 SMNVEV (reference sequence). Between the trimmed V and J ends, which lost 0 bases and 9 bases, there was a span of 21 bases. The chain's CDR3 is CASSLSNSRVWAGSPLHF. The CDR3 DNA is TGTGCCAGCAGTTTATCGAACTCCAGGGTCTGGGCGGGTTCACCCCTCCACTTT.

This sequence joins TRBV7-2 and TRBJ1-5; a weak D match, TRBD1 (5 bases). This CDR3 has 13 amino acids. Trimming removed 5 bases at V and 5 bases at J, with 10 bases between. Germline CDR1 is SGHTA and CDR2 is FQGNSA. CDR3 amino acids: CASSMQGYQPQHF. CDR3 in DNA: TGTGCCAGCAGCATGCAGGGTTATCAGCCCCAGCATTTT.

The V and J genes are TRBV19 and TRBJ2-3; D unresolved. The germline V gene has CDR1 LNHDA and CDR2 SQIVND (reference sequence). The CDR3 is 13 amino acids. Trimming shortened V by 8 bases and J by 1 base, and 10 bases separated the two germline ends. CDR3 sequence: CASLETGTDTQYF. CDR3 DNA sequence: TGTGCCAGTCTCGAGACCGGCACAGATACGCAGTATTTT. Together with reference TRBV19 and TRBJ2-3, the CDR3 gives the full variable domain: DGGITQSPKYLFRKEGQNVTLSCEQNLNHDAMYWYRQDPGQGLRLIYYSQIVNDFQKGDIAEGYSVSREKKESFPLTVTSAQKNPTAFYLCASLETGTDTQYFGPGTRLTVL.

The chain employs TRBV7-6 and TRBJ2-2, with 7 bases identical to TRBD1. Germline CDR1 and CDR2: SGHVS and FNYEAQ. The V segment lost 6 bases and the J segment 7 bases; nucleotides outside the gene matches: 11. The CDR3 extends over 15 amino acids. The CDR3 DNA follows: TGTGCCAGCAGGAGGGCAGGGGGTTTGGTCGGGGAGCTGTTTTTT. It specifies CASRRAGGLVGELFF.